This TCR beta chain emerged from a study of blood T cell repertoires in COVID-19. As for the study in general: In each case, the material was cDNA or gDNA derived from T cells, B-cell-depleted T cells, or PBMCs.

The CDR3 has 13 residues. Trimming at V came to 6 bases and at J to 5 bases, leaving 6 bases not matched to a gene. Germline V gives CDR1 SGHNT, CDR2 YYREEE (reference sequence). Seattle participants joined during active infection and were tracked over time. Repertoires were generated with immunoSEQ multiplex PCR, while TCRdb's copy carries only in-frame clones and drops some. The sample includes roughly 200,000 clones, less than 90% seen only once; the top ten take approximately 10%. V is TRBV5-4 and J is TRBJ2-5; 8 bases line up with TRBD2. Sequencing used peripheral blood. The sequence came from a woman older than 75 with COVID-19, enrolled during active disease. The CDR3 DNA reads as TGTGCCAGCACTCCGGGACTAGGGGAGACCCAGTACTTC. This encodes CASTPGLGETQYF. The whole variable domain, filled in from reference TRBV5-4 and TRBJ2-5, reads ETGVTQSPTHLIKTRGQQVTLRCSSQSGHNTVSWYQQALGQGPQFIFQYYREEENGRGNFPPRFSGLQFPNYSSELNVNALELDDSALYLCASTPGLGETQYFGPGTRLLVL.